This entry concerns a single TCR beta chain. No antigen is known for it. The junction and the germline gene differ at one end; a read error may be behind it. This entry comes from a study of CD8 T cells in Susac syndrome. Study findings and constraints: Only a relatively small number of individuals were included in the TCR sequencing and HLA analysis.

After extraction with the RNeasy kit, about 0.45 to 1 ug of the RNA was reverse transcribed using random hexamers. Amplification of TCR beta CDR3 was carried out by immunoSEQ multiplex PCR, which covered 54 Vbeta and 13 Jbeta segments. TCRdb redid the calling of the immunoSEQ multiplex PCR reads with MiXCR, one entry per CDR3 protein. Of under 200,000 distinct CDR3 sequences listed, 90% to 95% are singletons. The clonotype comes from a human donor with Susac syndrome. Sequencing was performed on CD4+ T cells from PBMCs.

CDR3 DNA: TGTGCCAGCAGCCAAGATGCGGGACGGAACTCTGAAAACACCATATATTTT. Amino acids: CASSQDAGRNSENTIYF. V usage is TRBV4-2 and J usage is TRBJ1-3, with a possible D match to TRBD1 (5 bases). The CDR3 loop spans 17 amino acids. Germline values: CDR1 LGHNA, CDR2 YNFKEQ.